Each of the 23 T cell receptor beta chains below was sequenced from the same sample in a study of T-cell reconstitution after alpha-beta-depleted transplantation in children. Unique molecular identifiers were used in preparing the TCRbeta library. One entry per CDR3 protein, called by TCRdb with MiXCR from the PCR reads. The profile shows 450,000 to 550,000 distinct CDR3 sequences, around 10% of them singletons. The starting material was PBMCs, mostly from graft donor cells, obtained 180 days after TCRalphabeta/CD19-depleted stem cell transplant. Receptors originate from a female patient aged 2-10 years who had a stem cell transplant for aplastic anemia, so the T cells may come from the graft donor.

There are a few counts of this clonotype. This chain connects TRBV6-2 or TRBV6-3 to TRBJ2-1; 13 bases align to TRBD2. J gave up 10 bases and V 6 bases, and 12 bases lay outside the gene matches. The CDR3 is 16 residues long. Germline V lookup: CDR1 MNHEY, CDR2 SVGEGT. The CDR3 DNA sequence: TGTGCCAGCAGCCCTCCGGGACTAGCGGGACTAGGGGAGCAGTTCTTC. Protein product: CASSPPGLAGLGEQFF.

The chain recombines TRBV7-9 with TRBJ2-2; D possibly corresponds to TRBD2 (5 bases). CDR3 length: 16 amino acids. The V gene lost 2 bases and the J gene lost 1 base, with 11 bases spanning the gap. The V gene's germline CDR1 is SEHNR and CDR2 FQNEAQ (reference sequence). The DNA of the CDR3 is TGTGCCAGCAGCTTATACCGCGGGCGGAACACCGGGGAGCTGTTTTTT. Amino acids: CASSLYRGRNTGELFF.

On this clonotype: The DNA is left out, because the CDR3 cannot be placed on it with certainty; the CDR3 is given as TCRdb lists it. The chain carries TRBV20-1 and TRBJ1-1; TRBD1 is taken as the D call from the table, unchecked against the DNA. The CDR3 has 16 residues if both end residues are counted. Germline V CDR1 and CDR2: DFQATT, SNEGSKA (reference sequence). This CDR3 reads CSARRLWGFGNTESFF.

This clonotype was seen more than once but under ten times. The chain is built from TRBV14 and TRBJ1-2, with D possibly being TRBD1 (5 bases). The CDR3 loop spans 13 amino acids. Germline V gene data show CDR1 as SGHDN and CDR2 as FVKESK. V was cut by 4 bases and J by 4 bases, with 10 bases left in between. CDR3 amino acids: CASSPGTSYGYTF. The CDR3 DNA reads TGTGCCAGCAGCCCCGGGACCAGCTATGGCTACACCTTC.

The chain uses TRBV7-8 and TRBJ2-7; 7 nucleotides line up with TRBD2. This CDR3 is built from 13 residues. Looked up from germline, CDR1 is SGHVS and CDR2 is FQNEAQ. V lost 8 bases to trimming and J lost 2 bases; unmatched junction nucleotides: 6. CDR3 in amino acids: CASWGGDAYEQYF. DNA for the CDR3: TGTGCCAGCTGGGGAGGGGATGCCTACGAGCAGTACTTC.

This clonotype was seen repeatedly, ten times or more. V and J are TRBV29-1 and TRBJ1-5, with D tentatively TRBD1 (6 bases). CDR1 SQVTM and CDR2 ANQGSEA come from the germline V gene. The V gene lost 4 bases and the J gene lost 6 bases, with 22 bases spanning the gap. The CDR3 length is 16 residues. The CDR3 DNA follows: TGCAGCGTTGGAAGTGGGCTAGGCGAAGGGGGTCAGCCCCAGCATTTT. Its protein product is CSVGSGLGEGGQPQHF. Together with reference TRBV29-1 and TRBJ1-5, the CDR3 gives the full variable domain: SAVISQKPSRDICQRGTSLTIQCQVDSQVTMMFWYRQQPGQSLTLIATANQGSEATYESGFVIDKFPISRPNLTFSTLTVSNMSPEDSSIYLCSVGSGLGEGGQPQHFGDGTRLSIL.

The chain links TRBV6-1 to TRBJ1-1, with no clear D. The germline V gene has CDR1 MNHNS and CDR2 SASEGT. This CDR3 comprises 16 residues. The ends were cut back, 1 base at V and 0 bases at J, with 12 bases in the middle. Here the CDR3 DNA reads TGTGCCAGCAGTGAAGTGTGGACGGCCATGAACACTGAAGCTTTCTTT. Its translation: CASSEVWTAMNTEAFF.

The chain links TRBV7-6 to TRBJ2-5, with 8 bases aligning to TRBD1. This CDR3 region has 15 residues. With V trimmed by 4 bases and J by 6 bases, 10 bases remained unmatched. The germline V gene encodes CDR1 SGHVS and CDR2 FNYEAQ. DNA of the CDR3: TGTGCCAGCAGCTCGCTGAGGGGACAGGTCCAGACCCAGTACTTC. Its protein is CASSSLRGQVQTQYF.

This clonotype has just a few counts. The CDR3 loop reads CASSQEWGDHCYEQYV. The CDR3 nucleotides read TGTGCCAGCAGCCAAGAGTGGGGGGACCATTGCTACGAGCAGTACGTC. The chain carries TRBV3-1 and TRBJ2-7; tentative D call: TRBD2 (6 bases). Germline CDR1 and CDR2: LGHDT and YNNKEL (reference sequence). The V end lost 0 bases, the J end lost 3 bases, and 15 bases lay between the germline ends. CDR3 length: 16 residues.

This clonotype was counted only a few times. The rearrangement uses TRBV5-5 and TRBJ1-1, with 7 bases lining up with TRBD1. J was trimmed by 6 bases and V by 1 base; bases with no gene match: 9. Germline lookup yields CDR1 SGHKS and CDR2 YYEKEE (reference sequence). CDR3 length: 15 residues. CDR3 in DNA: TGTGCCAGCAGCTTGTTCCCAGGGGGTGCGCCTGAAGCTTTCTTT. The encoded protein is CASSLFPGGAPEAFF.

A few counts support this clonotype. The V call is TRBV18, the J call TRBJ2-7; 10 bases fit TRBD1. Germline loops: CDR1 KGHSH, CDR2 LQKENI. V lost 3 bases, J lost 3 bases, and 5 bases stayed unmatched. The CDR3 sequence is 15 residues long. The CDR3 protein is CASSPFRDRGYEQYF. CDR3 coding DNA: TGTGCCAGCTCACCCTTCCGGGACAGGGGCTACGAGCAGTACTTC.

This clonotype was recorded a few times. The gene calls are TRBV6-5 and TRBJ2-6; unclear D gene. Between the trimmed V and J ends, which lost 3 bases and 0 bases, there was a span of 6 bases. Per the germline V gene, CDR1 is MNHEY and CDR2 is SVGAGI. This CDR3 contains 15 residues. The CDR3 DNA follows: TGTGCCAGCAGTTATCGGCTCTCTGGGGCCAACGTCCTGACTTTC. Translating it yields CASSYRLSGANVLTF.

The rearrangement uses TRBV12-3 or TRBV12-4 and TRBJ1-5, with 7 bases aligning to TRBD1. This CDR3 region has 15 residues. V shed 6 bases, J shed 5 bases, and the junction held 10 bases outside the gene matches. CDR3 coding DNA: TGTGCCAGCAGCCCAGACAGGGCAGGACATCAGCCCCAGCATTTT. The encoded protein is CASSPDRAGHQPQHF.

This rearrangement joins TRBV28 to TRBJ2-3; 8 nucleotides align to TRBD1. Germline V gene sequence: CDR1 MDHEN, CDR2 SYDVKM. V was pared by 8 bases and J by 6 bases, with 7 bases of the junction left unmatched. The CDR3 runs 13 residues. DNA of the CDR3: TGTGCCAGCTTGACAGGGGATTTTGATACGCAGTATTTT. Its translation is CASLTGDFDTQYF.

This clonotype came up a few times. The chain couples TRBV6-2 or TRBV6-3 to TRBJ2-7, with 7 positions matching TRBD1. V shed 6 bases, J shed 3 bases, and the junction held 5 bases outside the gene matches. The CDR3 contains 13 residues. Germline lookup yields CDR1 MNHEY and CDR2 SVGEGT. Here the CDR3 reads CASREGAVYEQYF. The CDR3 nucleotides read TGTGCCAGCAGAGAGGGGGCGGTCTACGAGCAGTACTTC.

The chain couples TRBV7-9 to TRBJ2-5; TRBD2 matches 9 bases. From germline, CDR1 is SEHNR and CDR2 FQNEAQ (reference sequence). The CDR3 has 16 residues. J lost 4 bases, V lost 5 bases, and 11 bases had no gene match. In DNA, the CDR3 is TGTGCCAGCAGCGGACGGACTAGCGATGTTGCAGAGACCCAGTACTTC. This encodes CASSGRTSDVAETQYF.

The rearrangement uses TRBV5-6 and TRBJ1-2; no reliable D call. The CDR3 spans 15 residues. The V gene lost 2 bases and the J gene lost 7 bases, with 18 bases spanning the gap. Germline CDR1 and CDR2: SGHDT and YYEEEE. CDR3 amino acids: CASSLAHLPQTGYTF. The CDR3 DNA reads TGTGCCAGCAGCTTAGCCCACCTTCCCCAAACTGGCTACACCTTC.

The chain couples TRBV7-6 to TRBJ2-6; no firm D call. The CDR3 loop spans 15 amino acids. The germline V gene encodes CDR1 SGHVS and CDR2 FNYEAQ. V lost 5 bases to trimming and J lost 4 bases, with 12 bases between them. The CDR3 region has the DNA TGTGCCAGCAGCCGCAGCGCCGAAGGGGCCAACGTCCTGACTTTC. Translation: CASSRSAEGANVLTF.

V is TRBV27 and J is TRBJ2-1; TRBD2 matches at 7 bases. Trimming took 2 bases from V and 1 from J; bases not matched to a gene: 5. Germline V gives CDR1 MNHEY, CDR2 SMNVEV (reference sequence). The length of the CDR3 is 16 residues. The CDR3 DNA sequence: TGTGCCAGCAGTTTAGGCTCTAGCGGTTCCTACAATGAGCAGTTCTTC. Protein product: CASSLGSSGSYNEQFF.

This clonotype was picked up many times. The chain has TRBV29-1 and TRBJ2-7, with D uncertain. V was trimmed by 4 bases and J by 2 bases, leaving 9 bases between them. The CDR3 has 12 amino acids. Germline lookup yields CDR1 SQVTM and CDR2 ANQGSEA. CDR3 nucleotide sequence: TGCAGCGTTGCGAGGACCACCTACGAGCAGTACTTC. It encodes CSVARTTYEQYF.

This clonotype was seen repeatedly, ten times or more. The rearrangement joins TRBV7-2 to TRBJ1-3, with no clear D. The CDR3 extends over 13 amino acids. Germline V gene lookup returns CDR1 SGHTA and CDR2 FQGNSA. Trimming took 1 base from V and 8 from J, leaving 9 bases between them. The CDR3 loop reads CASSLEAGDTIYF. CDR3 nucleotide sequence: TGTGCCAGCAGCTTAGAAGCAGGAGACACCATATATTTT.

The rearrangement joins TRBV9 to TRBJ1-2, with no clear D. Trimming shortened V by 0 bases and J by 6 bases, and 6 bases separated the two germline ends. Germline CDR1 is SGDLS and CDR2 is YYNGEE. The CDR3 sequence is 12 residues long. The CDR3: CASSVEGNGYTF. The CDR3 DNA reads TGTGCCAGCAGCGTAGAAGGGAATGGCTACACCTTC.

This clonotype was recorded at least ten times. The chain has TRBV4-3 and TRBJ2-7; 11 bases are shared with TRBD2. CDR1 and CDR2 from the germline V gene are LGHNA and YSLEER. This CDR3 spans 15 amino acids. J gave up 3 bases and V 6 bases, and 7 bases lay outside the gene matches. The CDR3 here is CASRLAGGPRYEQYV. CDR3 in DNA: TGCGCCAGCAGGTTAGCGGGAGGGCCTCGCTACGAGCAGTACGTC.